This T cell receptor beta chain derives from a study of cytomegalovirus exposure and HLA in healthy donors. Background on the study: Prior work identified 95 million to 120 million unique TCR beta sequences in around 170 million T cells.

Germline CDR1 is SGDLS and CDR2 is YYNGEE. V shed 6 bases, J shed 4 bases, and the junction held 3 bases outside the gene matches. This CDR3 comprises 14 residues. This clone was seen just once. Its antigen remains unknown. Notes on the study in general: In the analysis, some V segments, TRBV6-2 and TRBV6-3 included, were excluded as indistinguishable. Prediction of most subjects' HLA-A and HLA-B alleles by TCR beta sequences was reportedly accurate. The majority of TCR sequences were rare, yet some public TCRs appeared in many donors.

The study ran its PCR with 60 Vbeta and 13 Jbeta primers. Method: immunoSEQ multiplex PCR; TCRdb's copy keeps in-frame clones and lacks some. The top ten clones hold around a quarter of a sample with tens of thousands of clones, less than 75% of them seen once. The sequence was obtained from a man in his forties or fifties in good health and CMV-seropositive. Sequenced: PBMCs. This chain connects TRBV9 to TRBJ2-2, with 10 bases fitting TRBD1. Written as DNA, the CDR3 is TGTGCCAGCACCGGGACAGGGGCCACCGGGGAGCTGTTTTTT. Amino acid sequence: CASTGTGATGELFF. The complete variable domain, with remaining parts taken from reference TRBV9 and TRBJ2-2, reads DSGVTQTPKHLITATGQRVTLRCSPRSGDLSVYWYQQSLDQGLQFLIQYYNGEERAKGNILERFSAQQFPDLHSELNLSSLELGDSALYFCASTGTGATGELFFGEGSRLTVL.